This paragraph covers one T cell receptor (beta chain) sequence. Its antigen is undetermined. V dropped 8 bases and J dropped 6; count of bases not matched to a gene: 11. Germline loops: CDR1 MNHEY, CDR2 SVGAGI. The CDR3 has 15 residues. The PCR made use of 60 Vbeta and 13 Jbeta primers. Assay: immunoSEQ multiplex PCR; the TCRdb copy retains only in-frame clones and omits some. The sample records roughly 150,000 clones, roughly 85% being singletons. This sample was taken from a study of cytomegalovirus exposure and HLA in healthy donors. At the level of the study: The Caucasian-associated ancestry cluster held roughly 81% of a few hundred genotyped donors. Study-level findings and limits: The only immune exposure information that was available was CMV serostatus.

Sequenced input: PBMCs. The J gene is TRBJ1-2, the V gene TRBV6-5; TRBD1 aligns across 11 bases. The TCR comes from a man younger than 40 in good health and CMV-seronegative. CDR3 residues: CASRTGTGGNDGYTF. The CDR3 nucleotides read TGTGCCAGCCGGACCGGGACAGGGGGAAATGATGGCTACACCTTC.